This TCR beta chain was sequenced during a study of T cells in Graves' hyperthyroidism and ophthalmopathy. TCR beta CDR3 sequences were amplified from RNA transcripts. The TCR CDR3 first-round RT-PCR relied on the HTBI primer set. TCRdb itself ran the multiplex PCR reads through MiXCR, one entry per CDR3 protein. The sample includes fewer than 450,000 distinct CDR3 sequences, less than 20% seen only once; the top ten take 35% to 50%. The CDR3 has 14 residues. J gave up 5 bases and V 8 bases, and 11 bases lay outside the gene matches. Per the germline V gene, CDR1 is SEHNR and CDR2 is FQNEAQ (reference sequence).

V and J are TRBV7-9 and TRBJ1-1; 7 bases map to TRBD1. The TCR originated in a man between 18 and 35 years old with Graves' ophthalmopathy. Sequenced material: blood. CDR3 DNA sequence: TGTGCCAGCGGGACAGTCCGGGGGGGTACTGAAGCTTTCTTT. As protein: CASGTVRGGTEAFF.